The 21 T cell receptor beta chains listed next were all sequenced from one sample in a study of blood T cell repertoires in COVID-19. This table comes from immunoSEQ multiplex PCR, and its TCRdb copy is limited to in-frame clones, with some not included. In the table there are approximately 250,000 clones, around 89% of which are singletons. The sequencing sample was made of PBMCs or T cells enriched from blood (not recorded which). These receptors all come from a woman in her thirties who had recovered from COVID-19.

The chain joins TRBV14 to TRBJ1-2, with D tentatively TRBD1 (6 bases). The V gene lost 2 bases and the J gene lost 4 bases, with 14 bases spanning the gap. This CDR3 comprises 15 residues. Germline V gene lookup returns CDR1 SGHDN and CDR2 FVKESK. This chain's CDR3 is CASSQLDSTTYGYTF. CDR3 bases: TGTGCCAGCAGCCAATTGGACAGTACAACCTATGGCTACACCTTC.

CDR3 in DNA: TGTGCCTGGCGGCGGGATTGGGACAATGAGCAGTTCTTC. It translates to CAWRRDWDNEQFF. This chain links TRBV30 with TRBJ2-1; a weak D match, TRBD2 (6 bases). V was cut by 5 bases and J by 5 bases, with 13 bases left in between. The CDR3 sequence is 13 residues long. Per the germline V gene, CDR1 is GTSNPN and CDR2 is SVGIG (reference sequence).

The chain employs TRBV28 and TRBJ2-7, with 7 bases fitting TRBD1. The CDR3 runs 16 residues. V trimming: 6 bases; J trimming: 2 bases; junction bases outside the gene matches: 13. Germline CDR1 reads MDHEN; CDR2 reads SYDVKM. In nucleotides, the CDR3 is TGTGCCAGCAGAGCCCCATACAGGGGCAAAACCTACGAGCAGTACTTC. Protein: CASRAPYRGKTYEQYF.

V is TRBV9 and J is TRBJ1-2, with 9 nucleotides matching TRBD1. Germline loops: CDR1 SGDLS, CDR2 YYNGEE. This CDR3 region has 16 residues. V lost 4 bases and J lost 4; bases outside the gene matches: 11. CDR3 in DNA: TGTGCCAGCAGCCGTGCAATCGGGGACAGGGTCTATGGCTACACCTTC. Translation: CASSRAIGDRVYGYTF.

The chain links TRBV27 to TRBJ2-2; 12 bases fit TRBD1. Germline V CDR1 and CDR2: MNHEY, SMNVEV (reference sequence). This CDR3 comprises 17 residues. V trimming: 3 bases; J trimming: 5 bases; junction bases outside the gene matches: 7. The CDR3 spells CASSFSGTGGLTGELFF. The CDR3 DNA is TGTGCCAGCAGTTTCTCCGGGACAGGGGGCTTGACCGGGGAGCTGTTTTTT.

The rearrangement uses TRBV15 and TRBJ1-1; the D is unclear. The ends were cut back, 3 bases at V and 4 bases at J, with 18 bases in the middle. Germline CDR1 and CDR2: LNHNV and YYDKDF (reference sequence). The CDR3 extends over 16 amino acids. The CDR3 DNA is TGTGCCACCAGCAGCCCGGCCAGGCGGGAGTTCACTGAAGCTTTCTTT. Translating it yields CATSSPARREFTEAFF. The full variable domain, completed using reference TRBV15 and TRBJ1-1, is DAMVIQNPRYQVTQFGKPVTLSCSQTLNHNVMYWYQQKSSQAPKLLFHYYDKDFNNEADTPDNFQSRRPNTSFCFLDIRSPGLGDTAMYLCATSSPARREFTEAFFGQGTRLTVV.

V is TRBV6-2 or TRBV6-3 and J is TRBJ1-5; 9 bases line up with TRBD1. The germline CDR1 and CDR2 sequences are MNHEY and SVGEGT. The CDR3 sequence is 17 residues long. V trimming: 5 bases; J trimming: 6 bases; junction bases outside the gene matches: 14. The CDR3 spells CASSQNRDRVAGQPQHF. CDR3 in DNA: TGTGCCAGCAGTCAGAACCGGGACAGGGTAGCGGGTCAGCCCCAGCATTTT.

The chain is built from TRBV24-1 and TRBJ1-4; possibly TRBD1 for D (6 bases). The V gene lost 5 bases and the J gene lost 10 bases, with 10 bases spanning the gap. The CDR3 spans 12 residues. Germline-derived CDR1 and CDR2 are KGHDR and SFDVKD. CDR3 amino acids: CATSAIGGKLFF. The CDR3 DNA sequence: TGTGCCACCAGTGCCATAGGGGGAAAACTGTTTTTT.

This chain uses TRBV30 with TRBJ1-2; perhaps TRBD1 as D (5 bases). CDR1 is GTSNPN and CDR2 is SVGIG in the germline V gene (reference sequence). Trimming cost V 4 bases and J 4 bases, with 10 bases left between them. The CDR3 has 12 residues. CDR3 nucleotides: TGTGCCTGGACCCCCGGGGGCTATGGCTACACCTTC. Translating gives CAWTPGGYGYTF.

The chain employs TRBV11-3 and TRBJ2-7, with 8 bases identical to TRBD2. The germline CDR1 and CDR2 sequences are SGHNT and YENEEA. V dropped 5 bases and J dropped 0; count of bases not matched to a gene: 15. CDR3 length equals 18 residues. Written as DNA, the CDR3 is TGTGCCAGCAGCCCGGGGCGGGGGGTGCCCAGGAGCTCCTACGAGCAGTACTTC. It is translated as CASSPGRGVPRSSYEQYF.

This clone appeared a single time. CDR3 in amino acids: CASGLSRSTEAFF. In DNA form, the CDR3 reads TGTGCTAGTGGCCTCAGTCGGAGCACTGAAGCTTTCTTT. The chain recombines TRBV12-5 with TRBJ1-1; no reliable D call. Trimming took 6 bases from V and 4 from J, leaving 12 bases between them. There are 13 residues in the CDR3. Germline values: CDR1 LGHNT, CDR2 FRNRAP.

The chain employs TRBV10-3 and TRBJ1-1, with D tentatively TRBD1 (6 bases). Germline V gene sequence: CDR1 ENHRY, CDR2 SYGVKD. With 10 bases removed from V and 3 bases from J, the gap between germline ends came to 18 bases. CDR3 length: 14 amino acids. In DNA, the CDR3 is TGTGCCACGAGGGGCTCAGGGGCGGACACTGAAGCTTTCTTT. It specifies CATRGSGADTEAFF.

The V call is TRBV11-2, the J call TRBJ2-7; 9 nucleotides match TRBD1. CDR1 and CDR2 (germline): SGHAT, FQNNGV. This CDR3 region has 14 residues. J gave up 6 bases and V 5 bases, and 8 bases lay outside the gene matches. The CDR3 spells CASSQGTGSLEQYF. The CDR3 coding sequence is TGTGCCAGCAGCCAGGGGACAGGGTCCCTCGAGCAGTACTTC.

This sequence joins TRBV24-1 and TRBJ2-2; TRBD2 agrees at 14 bases. The length of the CDR3 is 19 residues. Germline CDR1 KGHDR, CDR2 SFDVKD. Trimming cost V 3 bases and J 5 bases; bases outside gene matches: 10. The CDR3 nucleotides are TGTGCCACCAGTGATCCCGGGACTAGCGGGAGTAGGGGGACCGGGGAGCTGTTTTTT. Amino acids: CATSDPGTSGSRGTGELFF.

This clone was counted only a few times. The chain employs TRBV27 and TRBJ2-1, with 8 nucleotides matching TRBD2. The germline V gene has CDR1 MNHEY and CDR2 SMNVEV (reference sequence). V dropped 3 bases and J dropped 7; count of bases not matched to a gene: 5. This CDR3 contains 14 residues. CDR3 residues: CASSLGTRGNEQFF. The CDR3 region has the DNA TGTGCCAGCAGTTTGGGGACTAGAGGTAATGAGCAGTTCTTC.

About this clone: A junction end diverges from the germline sequence, so it may reflect a read error. The chain employs TRBV7-9 and TRBJ2-1; D remains unclear. This CDR3 contains 12 residues. CDR1 and CDR2 (germline): SEHNR, FQNEAQ (reference sequence). The CDR3 is CASSLFYYEQFF. DNA of the CDR3: TGTGCCAGCAGCTTATTCTACTATGAGCAGTTCTTC.

This clone was found a few times. V is TRBV28 and J is TRBJ1-6; 11 bases agree with TRBD1. CDR1 is MDHEN, CDR2 SYDVKM, per germline. This CDR3 has 13 residues. Here the CDR3 DNA reads TGTGCTAGCTCAGGACAGGGGGCTTCACCCCTCCACTTT. This encodes CASSGQGASPLHF. The full variable domain, rest sourced from reference TRBV28 and TRBJ1-6, is DVKVTQSSRYLVKRTGEKVFLECVQDMDHENMFWYRQDPGLGLRLIYFSYDVKMKEKGDIPEGYSVSREKKERFSLILESASTNQTSMYLCASSGQGASPLHFGNGTRLTVT.

The chain carries TRBV7-8 and TRBJ2-7; tentative D call: TRBD2 (5 bases). Germline lookup yields CDR1 SGHVS and CDR2 FQNEAQ. V lost 1 base and J 2 bases, leaving 12 bases between the germline ends. The CDR3 consists of 15 residues. In DNA form, the CDR3 reads TGTGCCAGCAGCTTAGAAAGTGGGAGCCCCTACGAGCAGTACTTC. Protein sequence: CASSLESGSPYEQYF.

The chain combines TRBV9 with TRBJ2-7, with 9 bases matching TRBD1. There are 17 residues in the CDR3. Germline V lookup: CDR1 SGDLS, CDR2 YYNGEE. V gave up 2 bases and J gave up 2 bases; unmatched junction bases: 11. In nucleotides, the CDR3 is TGTGCCAGCAGCGTCTTGCCCGGAGGGGACAGGGCCTACGAGCAGTACTTC. This sequence encodes CASSVLPGGDRAYEQYF.

This chain uses TRBV28 with TRBJ1-2, with a tentative D call TRBD1 (5 bases). CDR1 and CDR2 from the germline V gene are MDHEN and SYDVKM. The CDR3 runs 15 residues. The germline V and J ends were trimmed by 5 bases and 3 bases, with 16 bases remaining between them. The CDR3: CASSPPPAGHYGYTF. The CDR3 coding sequence is TGTGCCAGCAGTCCGCCCCCGGCAGGGCACTATGGCTACACCTTC.

The V gene is TRBV15, the J gene TRBJ2-1; 8 bases agree with TRBD2. The junction had 11 bases not matched to a gene; V was cut back by 2 bases and J by 8 bases. The CDR3 contains 16 residues. Germline V lookup: CDR1 LNHNV, CDR2 YYDKDF (reference sequence). CDR3 protein: CATSRLRSGGYHEQFF. The CDR3, as DNA: TGTGCCACCAGCAGACTCCGGAGCGGGGGTTATCATGAGCAGTTCTTC.